A selection of T cell receptor beta chains follows, all from one sample in a study of blood T cell repertoires in COVID-19. Profiling relied on immunoSEQ multiplex PCR, and the TCRdb table lists in-frame clones only, not all of them. The sample lists 300,000 to 350,000 clones; 88% were seen once. The specimen sequenced was PBMCs or T cells enriched from blood (not recorded which). These receptor sequences come from a woman aged 25 to 45 who had been exposed to COVID-19. Both conserved end residues are trimmed from each CDR3. Fields, in order: D gene, J gene, V gene, CDR3 protein. D genes are given only for firm matches.

d_gene: TRBD1; j_gene: TRBJ1-1; v_gene: TRBV11-3; CDR3aa: ASSSVQGARTEAF
d_gene: TRBD2; j_gene: TRBJ2-3; v_gene: TRBV10-1; CDR3aa: ASSSGRGDTQY
d_gene: -; j_gene: TRBJ2-2; v_gene: TRBV24-1; CDR3aa: ATSDLRVTNTGELF
d_gene: -; j_gene: TRBJ1-2; v_gene: TRBV2; CDR3aa: ASTPTTGLNYGYT
d_gene: -; j_gene: TRBJ1-5; v_gene: TRBV27; CDR3aa: ASSLTAWGNQPQH
d_gene: TRBD2; j_gene: TRBJ2-2; v_gene: TRBV5-8; CDR3aa: ASSTGTSGWNTGELF
d_gene: TRBD2; j_gene: TRBJ2-7; v_gene: TRBV12-3/TRBV12-4; CDR3aa: ASSRTSAYEQY
d_gene: TRBD1; j_gene: TRBJ2-7; v_gene: TRBV7-7; CDR3aa: ASSRGQAPYEQY
d_gene: -; j_gene: TRBJ2-1; v_gene: TRBV27; CDR3aa: ASSTLAREQF
d_gene: TRBD1; j_gene: TRBJ1-3; v_gene: TRBV18; CDR3aa: ASSIIDRATSGNTIY
d_gene: -; j_gene: TRBJ2-5; v_gene: TRBV5-1; CDR3aa: ASFSQGGAETQY
d_gene: -; j_gene: TRBJ2-1; v_gene: TRBV7-9; CDR3aa: ASSLVRIGEQF
d_gene: -; j_gene: TRBJ1-5; v_gene: TRBV19; CDR3aa: ASSIDDRQPQH
d_gene: TRBD2; j_gene: TRBJ2-1; v_gene: TRBV3-1/TRBV3-2; CDR3aa: ASSFSGQQF
d_gene: -; j_gene: TRBJ1-1; v_gene: TRBV7-9; CDR3aa: ASSPQTGMNTEAF
d_gene: TRBD1; j_gene: TRBJ1-6; v_gene: TRBV18; CDR3aa: ASSPLGGQALEDSPLH
d_gene: TRBD1; j_gene: TRBJ1-3; v_gene: TRBV5-8; CDR3aa: ASSVDRDPGNTIY
d_gene: -; j_gene: TRBJ1-1; v_gene: TRBV25-1; CDR3aa: AVARGAGTEAF
d_gene: TRBD1; j_gene: TRBJ1-1; v_gene: TRBV7-6; CDR3aa: ASSLTGGNTEAF
d_gene: TRBD1; j_gene: TRBJ2-2; v_gene: TRBV2; CDR3aa: ASSEAGQGAHSGELF
d_gene: -; j_gene: TRBJ2-1; v_gene: TRBV10-3; CDR3aa: AISVSNNEQF
d_gene: -; j_gene: TRBJ1-2; v_gene: TRBV15; CDR3aa: ATSRDFRDGGYGYT
d_gene: -; j_gene: TRBJ2-3; v_gene: TRBV5-1; CDR3aa: ASSARGQPSTDTQY
d_gene: -; j_gene: TRBJ1-4; v_gene: TRBV2; CDR3aa: ASSDFVLRGSNEKLF
d_gene: -; j_gene: TRBJ1-5; v_gene: TRBV4-2; CDR3aa: ASSQDGGTANQPQH
d_gene: -; j_gene: TRBJ2-7; v_gene: TRBV5-4; CDR3aa: ASSLRTSFPPEQY
d_gene: -; j_gene: TRBJ1-1; v_gene: TRBV4-1; CDR3aa: ASSQEKGVNTEAF
d_gene: TRBD2; j_gene: TRBJ2-3; v_gene: TRBV10-2; CDR3aa: ASSESRGLAGGSTDTQY
d_gene: TRBD1; j_gene: TRBJ2-1; v_gene: TRBV7-3; CDR3aa: ASSFSPDRYGYEQF
d_gene: -; j_gene: TRBJ2-7; v_gene: TRBV5-3; CDR3aa: ARSCAWTAYPYEQY
d_gene: -; j_gene: TRBJ2-7; v_gene: TRBV5-6; CDR3aa: ASSQISYEQY
d_gene: TRBD2; j_gene: TRBJ2-1; v_gene: TRBV19; CDR3aa: ASRRAGTSVNEQF
d_gene: -; j_gene: TRBJ1-2; v_gene: TRBV24-1; CDR3aa: ATSDLQTSYT
d_gene: -; j_gene: TRBJ2-1; v_gene: TRBV5-1; CDR3aa: ASSLGARDEQF
d_gene: -; j_gene: TRBJ2-5; v_gene: TRBV27; CDR3aa: ASSTKRANGGRRGETQY
d_gene: TRBD2; j_gene: TRBJ2-7; v_gene: TRBV6-5; CDR3aa: ASSLAGGHSYEQY
d_gene: -; j_gene: TRBJ2-3; v_gene: TRBV7-9; CDR3aa: ASSLPYRGWGTDTQY